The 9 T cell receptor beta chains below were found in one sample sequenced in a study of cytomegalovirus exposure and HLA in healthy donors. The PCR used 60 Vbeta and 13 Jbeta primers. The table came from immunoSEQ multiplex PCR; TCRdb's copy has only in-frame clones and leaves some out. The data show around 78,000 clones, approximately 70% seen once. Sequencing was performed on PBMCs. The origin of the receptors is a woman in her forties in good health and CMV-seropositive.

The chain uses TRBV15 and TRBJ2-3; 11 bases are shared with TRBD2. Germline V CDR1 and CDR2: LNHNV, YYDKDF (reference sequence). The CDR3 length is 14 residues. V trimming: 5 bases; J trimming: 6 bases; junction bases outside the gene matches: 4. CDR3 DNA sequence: TGTGCCACCAGCCTGACTAGCGGGATTGATACGCAGTATTTT. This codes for CATSLTSGIDTQYF.

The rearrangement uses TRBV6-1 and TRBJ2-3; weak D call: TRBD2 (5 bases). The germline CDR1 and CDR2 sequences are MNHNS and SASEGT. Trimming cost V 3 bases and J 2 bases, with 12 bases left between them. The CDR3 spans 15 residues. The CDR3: CASSDSLASTDTQYF. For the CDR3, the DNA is TGTGCCAGCAGTGATTCCCTAGCTTCCACAGATACGCAGTATTTT.

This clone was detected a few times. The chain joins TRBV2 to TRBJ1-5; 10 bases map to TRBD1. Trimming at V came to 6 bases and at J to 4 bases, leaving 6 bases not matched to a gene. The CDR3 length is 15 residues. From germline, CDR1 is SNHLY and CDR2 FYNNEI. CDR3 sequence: CASRYGQGENQPQHF. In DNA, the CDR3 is TGTGCCAGCAGGTACGGACAGGGGGAAAATCAGCCCCAGCATTTT.

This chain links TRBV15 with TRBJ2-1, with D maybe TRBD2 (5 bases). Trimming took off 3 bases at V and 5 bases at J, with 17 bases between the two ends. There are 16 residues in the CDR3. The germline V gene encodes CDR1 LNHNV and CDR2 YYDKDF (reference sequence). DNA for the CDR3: TGTGCCACCAGCAGTGGGTATGGAGGCACTAACAATGAGCAGTTCTTC. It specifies CATSSGYGGTNNEQFF.

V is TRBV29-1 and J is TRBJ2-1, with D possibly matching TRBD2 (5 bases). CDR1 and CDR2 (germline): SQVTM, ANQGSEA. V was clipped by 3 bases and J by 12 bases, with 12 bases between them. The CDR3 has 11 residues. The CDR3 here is CSVESARGQFF. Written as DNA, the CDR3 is TGCAGCGTTGAGTCTGCCCGGGGGCAGTTCTTC.

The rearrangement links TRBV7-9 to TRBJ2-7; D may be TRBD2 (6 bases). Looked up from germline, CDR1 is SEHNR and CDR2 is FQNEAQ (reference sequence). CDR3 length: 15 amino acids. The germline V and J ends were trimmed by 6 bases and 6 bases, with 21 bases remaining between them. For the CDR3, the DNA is TGTGCCAGCAGTCCCATGCGGGATTATGGCGGCGAGCAGTACTTC. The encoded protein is CASSPMRDYGGEQYF.

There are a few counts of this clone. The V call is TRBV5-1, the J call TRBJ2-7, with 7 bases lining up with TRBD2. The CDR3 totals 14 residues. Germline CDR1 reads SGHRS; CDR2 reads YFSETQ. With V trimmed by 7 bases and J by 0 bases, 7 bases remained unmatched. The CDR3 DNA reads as TGCGCCAGCTCCGTCGGCGGGAGCTCCTACGAGCAGTACTTC. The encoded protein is CASSVGGSSYEQYF.

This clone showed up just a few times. The CDR3 DNA reads as TGTGCCAGCAGCGACCGGGGGGCGGGTTACAATGAGCAGTTCTTC. It specifies CASSDRGAGYNEQFF. The V gene is TRBV7-6, the J gene TRBJ2-1, with D possibly being TRBD2 (7 bases). The V end was cut by 5 bases, the J end by 4 bases, with 15 bases between. This CDR3 has 15 residues. Germline V gives CDR1 SGHVS, CDR2 FNYEAQ.

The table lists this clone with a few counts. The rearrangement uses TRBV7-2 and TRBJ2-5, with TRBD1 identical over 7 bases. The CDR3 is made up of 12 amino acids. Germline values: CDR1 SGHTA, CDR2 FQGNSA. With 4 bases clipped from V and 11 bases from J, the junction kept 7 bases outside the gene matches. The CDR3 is CASSSQQGQQYF. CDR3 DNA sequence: TGTGCCAGCAGCTCACAACAGGGGCAGCAGTACTTC.